This T cell receptor (beta chain) was captured in a study of spatial heterogeneity in lung cancer. TCRdb processed the 5' RACE reads anew with MiXCR; each CDR3 protein has one entry. This sample yields about 92,000 distinct CDR3 sequences, of which 9.5% to 15% are seen a single time; over 40% belongs to the top ten. The germline V gene encodes CDR1 SGHTA and CDR2 FQGTGA. The CDR3 runs to 17 residues. The V gene lost 5 bases and the J gene lost 4 bases, with 21 bases spanning the gap. Time point noted: sample taken at primary tumor resection. In each case, whole RNA from tumor, nontumor lung or frozen PBMC was sequenced unsorted.

The sequencing here drew on PBMCs, taken at surgery. This clonotype was obtained from a male donor with early-stage non-small cell lung cancer. The chain has TRBV7-3 and TRBJ2-1; maybe TRBD2 (6 bases). CDR3 protein: CASSQSGGPAKYNEQFF. CDR3 sequence (DNA): TGTGCCAGCAGCCAGTCAGGAGGGCCAGCCAAATACAATGAGCAGTTCTTC.